This entry concerns a single TCR beta chain. One base away lies a much larger clone, so this may be a sequencing read error. TCRdb reanalysed the 5' RACE reads using MiXCR and keeps one entry per CDR3 protein. This sample has about 54,000 distinct CDR3 sequences; 17% occur once, and the top ten carry around 2%. The CDR3 contains 15 residues. Germline CDR1 reads MNHNY; CDR2 reads SVGAGI (reference sequence). The sequence came from a female donor with breast cancer. The chain carries TRBV6-6 and TRBJ1-5, with TRBD1 as a possible D gene (6 bases). Sequences were obtained from naive CD4+ T cells sorted from blood. Subset noted: naive CD4+ T cells, CD4+CD45RA+CD25-. CDR3 region: CANSRGQPESQPQHF. The DNA of the CDR3 is TGTGCCAACAGTCGCGGACAGCCCGAAAGTCAGCCCCAGCATTTT.